This TCR beta chain came from a study of blood T cell repertoires in COVID-19. Study background: Specimens from acute and convalescent COVID-19 originated in the United States, Italy and Spain. T cells, B-cell-depleted T cells, or PBMCs provided the cDNA or gDNA that served as material.

V shed 3 bases, J shed 9 bases, and the junction held 14 bases outside the gene matches. This CDR3 has 16 residues. Looked up from germline, CDR1 is SGHRS and CDR2 is YFSETQ. The authors' processing: Scientists estimated how many nucleated cells there were by amplifying reference gene primers. The method was immunoSEQ multiplex PCR; TCRdb's version includes in-frame clones alone and lacks a portion of them. V, J and clone size are taken as reported in that table, and D and trimming were inferred from the DNA itself. The table shows hundreds of thousands of clones, with about nine tenths occurring only once. Seattle cases were enrolled at active infection and followed longitudinally.

The receptor's source is a woman between 65 and 79 years old with COVID-19, enrolled during active disease. Sequencing input: peripheral blood. The genes are TRBV5-1 and TRBJ2-7; TRBD2 matches at 11 bases. This CDR3 is CASSWTFSGGASSQYF. The CDR3 DNA follows: TGCGCCAGCAGCTGGACCTTTAGCGGGGGGGCATCTTCGCAGTACTTC.